These 18 T cell receptor beta chains share one sample of origin, sequenced in a study of cytomegalovirus exposure and HLA in healthy donors. Profiled with immunoSEQ multiplex PCR; TCRdb holds only in-frame clones, not every one. This table holds about 150,000 clones, around 83% found once. Sequenced: PBMCs. These receptors originate from a human donor in good health.

The chain links TRBV7-8 to TRBJ1-1; 9 bases are a match to TRBD1. V lost 0 bases and J lost 8; bases outside the gene matches: 1. The CDR3 is 13 amino acids. From germline, CDR1 is SGHVS and CDR2 FQNEAQ. The CDR3 loop is CASSLAGTGEAFF. CDR3 nucleotide sequence: TGTGCCAGCAGCTTAGCTGGGACAGGGGAAGCTTTCTTT.

The rearrangement joins TRBV7-3 to TRBJ1-3; D unclear. The CDR3 extends over 17 amino acids. V lost 5 bases and J 0 bases, leaving 17 bases between the germline ends. Looked up from germline, CDR1 is SGHTA and CDR2 is FQGTGA. CDR3: CASSLFGQSSSGNTIYF. The CDR3, as DNA: TGTGCCAGCAGCCTTTTTGGGCAGTCCTCCTCTGGAAACACCATATATTTT.

This chain uses TRBV21-1 with TRBJ2-7; the DNA was not compared with TRBD1, the D call given in the table. TRBV21-1 is listed as a pseudogene. The CDR3 is made up of 14 amino acids. This CDR3 reads CASSKGDMKVEQYF. CDR3 coding DNA: TGTGCCAGCAGCAAGGGGGACATGAAGGTAGAGCAGTACTTC.

V usage is TRBV10-3 and J usage is TRBJ1-5; 8 bases agree with TRBD1. The CDR3 has 15 amino acids. Germline lookup yields CDR1 ENHRY and CDR2 SYGVKD. Trimming at V came to 6 bases and at J to 3 bases, leaving 7 bases not matched to a gene. Here the CDR3 DNA reads TGTGCCATCAGCCAGGACAGGGCATCCAATCAGCCCCAGCATTTT. Its protein is CAISQDRASNQPQHF.

The chain joins TRBV2 to TRBJ2-5; D might be TRBD1 (6 bases). Germline lookup yields CDR1 SNHLY and CDR2 FYNNEI. Between the trimmed V and J ends, which lost 5 bases and 5 bases, there was a span of 9 bases. The CDR3 totals 12 residues. CDR3 DNA: TGTGCCAGCAGTCAGGGGTTTGAGACCCAGTACTTC. Translation: CASSQGFETQYF.

The V and J genes are TRBV6-1 and TRBJ2-1; 10 nucleotides agree with TRBD2. V was pared by 3 bases and J by 9 bases, with 2 bases of the junction left unmatched. The CDR3 length is 13 residues. The V gene's germline CDR1 is MNHNS and CDR2 SASEGT. CDR3 protein: CASSEGTSVEQFF. The DNA for the CDR3 is TGTGCCAGCAGTGAGGGGACTAGCGTTGAGCAGTTCTTC.

The V and J genes are TRBV2 and TRBJ2-3; 8 bases line up with TRBD1. This CDR3 is 14 amino acids long. The ends lost 6 bases at V and 1 base at J; junction bases unmatched: 3. Germline V gene sequence: CDR1 SNHLY, CDR2 FYNNEI. The CDR3 DNA reads TGTGCCAGCAGCCTGACAGGGGGCACAGATACGCAGTATTTT. Its protein product is CASSLTGGTDTQYF.

This rearrangement joins TRBV12-5 to TRBJ2-7; 9 positions match TRBD2. In germline, CDR1 is LGHNT, CDR2 FRNRAP. CDR3 length: 15 residues. With 3 bases clipped from V and 0 bases from J, the junction kept 3 bases outside the gene matches. CDR3 loop: CASGFRLADSYEQYF. DNA of the CDR3: TGTGCTAGTGGTTTTCGACTAGCGGACTCCTACGAGCAGTACTTC.

V usage is TRBV5-6 and J usage is TRBJ2-5, with 8 bases lining up with TRBD1. Germline CDR1 and CDR2: SGHDT and YYEEEE. The CDR3 is 15 residues long. V lost 3 bases and J lost 5; bases outside the gene matches: 9. In DNA form, the CDR3 reads TGTGCCAGCAGCTCCGGGACAGGTATTCTCGAGACCCAGTACTTC. Translated, it gives CASSSGTGILETQYF.

The chain has TRBV6-1 and TRBJ2-5, with D maybe TRBD2 (6 bases). Germline CDR1 MNHNS, CDR2 SASEGT. V was pared by 2 bases and J by 7 bases, with 11 bases between. The CDR3 covers 13 residues. The CDR3 loop is CASSERWGGTQYF. CDR3 bases: TGTGCCAGCAGTGAAAGGTGGGGAGGGACCCAGTACTTC.

V and J are TRBV7-9 and TRBJ2-2; 8 bases fit TRBD1. The CDR3 extends over 14 amino acids. The germline gives CDR1 SEHNR, CDR2 FQNEAQ (reference sequence). V was clipped by 5 bases and J by 4 bases; unmatched bases: 3. The CDR3 sequence: CASSPGGPTGELFF. The CDR3 DNA follows: TGTGCCAGCAGCCCAGGGGGCCCCACCGGGGAGCTGTTTTTT.

The chain uses TRBV7-2 and TRBJ1-1; the match to TRBD1 covers 7 bases. Germline V gene sequence: CDR1 SGHTA, CDR2 FQGNSA. The CDR3 consists of 17 residues. J was trimmed by 3 bases and V by 5 bases; bases with no gene match: 15. CDR3 DNA: TGTGCCAGCAGCCCACGGGCTAACAGGGGTTGGGACACTGAAGCTTTCTTT. As protein: CASSPRANRGWDTEAFF.

The J gene is TRBJ1-4, the V gene TRBV5-5; maybe TRBD1 (6 bases). V shed 3 bases and J shed 1 base, with 10 bases lying between them. The CDR3 loop spans 15 amino acids. CDR1 SGHKS and CDR2 YYEKEE come from the germline V gene (reference sequence). The chain's CDR3 is CASSSLTGTNEKLFF. In DNA form, the CDR3 reads TGTGCCAGCAGCTCTCTGACAGGAACTAATGAAAAACTGTTTTTT.

DNA of the CDR3: TGTGCCAGCAGACGCGCGGGGGGATACTATGGCTACACCTTC. Translation gives CASRRAGGYYGYTF. V gene TRBV6-5 combines with J gene TRBJ1-2, with a weak D call TRBD1 (5 bases). Trimming shortened V by 6 bases and J by 3 bases, and 14 bases separated the two germline ends. Germline values: CDR1 MNHEY, CDR2 SVGAGI. This CDR3 has 14 amino acids.

The chain combines TRBV7-6 with TRBJ2-3, with D possibly matching TRBD2 (6 bases). The V end lost 1 base, the J end lost 1 base, and 12 bases lay between the germline ends. Looked up from germline, CDR1 is SGHVS and CDR2 is FNYEAQ. This CDR3 is built from 16 residues. DNA of the CDR3: TGTGCCAGCAGCTTAGTGTCCGGCGGGGGCACAGATACGCAGTATTTT. As protein: CASSLVSGGGTDTQYF. The whole variable domain, remainder taken from reference TRBV7-6 and TRBJ2-3, is GAGVSQSPRYKVTKRGQDVALRCDPISGHVSLYWYRQALGQGPEFLTYFNYEAQQDKSGLPNDRFSAERPEGSISTLTIQRTEQRDSAMYRCASSLVSGGGTDTQYFGPGTRLTVL.

V is TRBV6-5 and J is TRBJ2-1; tentatively, D is TRBD2 (5 bases). The V and J ends lost 6 bases and 5 bases respectively, with 20 bases between them. The CDR3 covers 16 residues. The germline CDR1 and CDR2 sequences are MNHEY and SVGAGI. Written as DNA, the CDR3 is TGTGCCAGCAGCTACATAACGGTAGCCGGGAACAATGAGCAGTTCTTC. Translating it yields CASSYITVAGNNEQFF.

V and J are TRBV29-1 and TRBJ2-2, with unresolved D. The CDR3 totals 14 residues. Trimming shortened V by 2 bases and J by 2 bases, and 9 bases separated the two germline ends. CDR1 and CDR2 from the germline V gene are SQVTM and ANQGSEA. The CDR3 region has the DNA TGCAGCGTTGAAATCAGATTAAACACCGGGGAGCTGTTTTTT. As protein: CSVEIRLNTGELFF.

The chain has TRBV19 and TRBJ1-1, with D hard to call. V lost 7 bases and J lost 6, with 9 bases in between. The CDR3 has 11 amino acids. Germline-derived CDR1 and CDR2 are LNHDA and SQIVND (reference sequence). This CDR3 reads CASIRVAEAFF. The CDR3 DNA sequence: TGTGCCAGTATCCGGGTCGCTGAAGCTTTCTTT.